Sequencing of this TCR beta chain was carried out in a study of CD8 T cells in ankylosing spondylitis. Study-level findings and limits: Seven to nine highly homologous variants formed a TCR beta motif that appeared characteristic of ankylosing spondylitis blood.

This clonotype was picked up many times. Its antigen is as yet unknown. In TCRdb, the 5' RACE reads were re-called with MiXCR into one record per CDR3 protein. The data hold more than 500,000 distinct CDR3 sequences, with less than 6% observed a single time. The material sequenced was blood, either unsorted or a sorted T cell fraction (not recorded which). The TCR sequence derives from a male donor with ankylosing spondylitis.

CDR3 nucleotides: TGCGCCAGCAGCTCAGCGGGGGTGAACACAGATACGCAGTATTTT. Amino acid sequence: CASSSAGVNTDTQYF. The chain recombines TRBV5-1 with TRBJ2-3, with 8 positions matching TRBD2. V shed 3 bases and J 2 bases; nucleotides not matched to a gene: 5. The CDR3 runs to 15 residues. Germline loops: CDR1 SGHRS, CDR2 YFSETQ.